Each of the 2 T cell receptor beta chains below was sequenced from the same sample in a study of shared clonotypes between healthy human individuals. Assay used: immunoSEQ multiplex PCR; TCRdb lists only in-frame clones, some missing. The sample records about 1.5 million clones, 98% being singletons. The specimen was naive CD4+ T cells sorted from blood. Subset reported: CD45RA+ positively selected. These receptors originate from a man aged 25 to 40 in good health.

This chain connects TRBV5-5 to TRBJ2-7; a weak D match, TRBD2 (6 bases). The length of the CDR3 is 14 residues. V gave up 0 bases and J gave up 2 bases, with 9 bases separating them. The V gene's germline CDR1 is SGHKS and CDR2 YYEKEE (reference sequence). The CDR3 reads CASSLAGGAYEQYF. CDR3 coding DNA: TGTGCCAGCAGCTTGGCTGGCGGGGCCTACGAGCAGTACTTC.

This chain joins TRBV5-4 and TRBJ2-7; 7 bases line up with TRBD2. Germline loops: CDR1 SGHNT, CDR2 YYREEE (reference sequence). Trimming removed 1 base from V and 5 bases from J; junction bases left unmatched: 9. The length of the CDR3 is 15 residues. CDR3 DNA sequence: TGTGCCAGCAGCTTGTCCGCGGGAGTTATGCACGAGCAGTACTTC. This sequence encodes CASSLSAGVMHEQYF.